Shown below are 15 T cell receptor beta chains from a single sample sequenced in a study of blood T cell repertoires in COVID-19. Using immunoSEQ multiplex PCR, the repertoire was profiled, and TCRdb retains in-frame clones only, with some absent. This table has about 260,000 clones, over 80% appearing once. Sequencing was performed on peripheral blood. These TCRs come from a woman aged 70 to 79 with COVID-19, enrolled during active disease.

The V gene is TRBV27, the J gene TRBJ1-4, with 12 bases fitting TRBD1. V lost 6 bases and J lost 6; bases outside the gene matches: 5. Germline CDR1 MNHEY, CDR2 SMNVEV (reference sequence). The CDR3 loop spans 15 amino acids. The CDR3 region is CASRPGTGGYEKLFF. CDR3 in DNA: TGTGCCAGCAGACCCGGGACAGGGGGCTATGAAAAACTGTTTTTT.

This rearrangement joins TRBV4-1 to TRBJ2-2; 16 bases fit TRBD2. Trimming at V came to 4 bases and at J to 6 bases, leaving 5 bases not matched to a gene. This CDR3 region has 17 residues. Germline assignment: CDR1 MGHRA and CDR2 YSYEKL. This chain's CDR3 is CASSPGLAGGVAGELFF. The CDR3 nucleotides read TGCGCCAGCAGCCCGGGACTAGCGGGAGGGGTCGCCGGGGAGCTGTTTTTT.

V and J are TRBV6-6 and TRBJ1-2; a weak D match, TRBD1 (6 bases). Germline loops: CDR1 MNHNY, CDR2 SVGAGI (reference sequence). Trimming shortened V by 2 bases and J by 5 bases, and 12 bases separated the two germline ends. The CDR3 has 14 amino acids. This chain's CDR3 is CASSYDRQKYGYTF. CDR3 bases: TGTGCCAGCAGTTACGACAGGCAGAAATATGGCTACACCTTC.

V usage is TRBV6-6 and J usage is TRBJ1-6, with 9 bases matching TRBD1. Trimming cost V 5 bases and J 5 bases; bases outside gene matches: 10. The CDR3 has 17 amino acids. Germline loops: CDR1 MNHNY, CDR2 SVGAGI (reference sequence). The CDR3 is CASSPRAGTGNNSPLHF. The CDR3 DNA is TGTGCCAGCAGTCCGAGAGCCGGGACAGGGAATAATTCACCCCTCCACTTT.

This chain links TRBV7-3 with TRBJ2-3; tentatively, D is TRBD1 (5 bases). This CDR3 spans 14 amino acids. CDR1 and CDR2 (germline): SGHTA, FQGTGA. Trimming took off 4 bases at V and 5 bases at J, with 13 bases between the two ends. The CDR3 reads CASSSAGFLDTQYF. CDR3 sequence (DNA): TGTGCCAGCAGCTCCGCAGGGTTCTTAGATACGCAGTATTTT.

This chain connects TRBV7-2 to TRBJ2-2; 8 nucleotides match TRBD2. Germline values: CDR1 SGHTA, CDR2 FQGNSA. The V and J ends lost 0 bases and 5 bases, in that order; junction bases with no gene match: 5. The CDR3 is made up of 16 amino acids. CDR3 in DNA: TGTGCCAGCAGCTTAGCGCTCGGGAGGGGAACCGGGGAGCTGTTTTTT. Residues: CASSLALGRGTGELFF.

This clone appeared once. The chain is built from TRBV30 and TRBJ1-2; no firm D call. The germline V and J ends were trimmed by 3 bases and 7 bases, with 15 bases remaining between them. The V gene's germline CDR1 is GTSNPN and CDR2 SVGIG (reference sequence). CDR3 length equals 13 residues. The CDR3 sequence is CAWSNSFESGYTF. In nucleotides, the CDR3 is TGTGCCTGGAGCAACAGCTTTGAATCTGGCTACACCTTC. Filled out from reference TRBV30 and TRBJ1-2, the complete variable domain reads SQTIHQWPATLVQPVGSPLSLECTVEGTSNPNLYWYRQAAGRGLQLLFYSVGIGQISSEVPQNLSASRPQDRQFILSSKKLLLSDSGFYLCAWSNSFESGYTFGSGTRLTVV.

This chain's CDR3 is CATSEYTGVADTQYF. The CDR3 DNA reads TGTGCCACCAGTGAGTATACAGGGGTGGCAGATACGCAGTATTTT. V and J are TRBV24-1 and TRBJ2-3; 7 bases fit TRBD1. The germline V gene encodes CDR1 KGHDR and CDR2 SFDVKD. V was clipped by 4 bases and J by 4 bases; unmatched bases: 7. There are 15 residues in the CDR3.

This clone was counted a single time. The J gene is TRBJ2-1, the V gene TRBV9; 7 bases are a match to TRBD1. In germline, CDR1 is SGDLS, CDR2 YYNGEE. The ends lost 4 bases at V and 15 bases at J; junction bases unmatched: 10. The CDR3 length is 12 residues. The CDR3, as DNA: TGTGCCAGCAGCCCACTTTGGGACAGCCCGTTCTTC. Translated: CASSPLWDSPFF.

This sequence joins TRBV24-1 and TRBJ2-5, with TRBD1 as a possible D gene (6 bases). Germline values: CDR1 KGHDR, CDR2 SFDVKD. This CDR3 has 14 residues. Deletions cut 4 bases from V and 4 bases from J, with 12 bases between. CDR3: CATSEAQGVETQYF. The DNA of the CDR3 is TGTGCCACCAGTGAGGCACAGGGTGTAGAGACCCAGTACTTC.

The J gene is TRBJ1-5, the V gene TRBV30; TRBD1 might be the D (5 bases). Deletions cut 1 base from V and 4 bases from J, with 8 bases between. This CDR3 has 13 amino acids. Germline loops: CDR1 GTSNPN, CDR2 SVGIG (reference sequence). The CDR3, as DNA: TGTGCCTGGAGTGGGGGCATTAATCAGCCCCAGCATTTT. It translates to CAWSGGINQPQHF.

The V gene is TRBV30, the J gene TRBJ1-4; 7 bases match TRBD1. There are 14 residues in the CDR3. Per the germline V gene, CDR1 is GTSNPN and CDR2 is SVGIG (reference sequence). With V trimmed by 2 bases and J by 4 bases, 4 bases remained unmatched. CDR3 coding DNA: TGTGCCTGGAGTCGACAGGGTGGTAATGAAAAACTGTTTTTT. It translates to CAWSRQGGNEKLFF.

The rearrangement links TRBV6-5 to TRBJ1-2; no definite D call. V gave up 5 bases and J gave up 4 bases, with 11 bases separating them. This CDR3 has 13 amino acids. Germline V gene sequence: CDR1 MNHEY, CDR2 SVGAGI. CDR3 amino acids: CASSRTEFYGYTF. In nucleotides, the CDR3 is TGTGCCAGCAGTCGCACTGAGTTCTATGGCTACACCTTC.

The rearrangement links TRBV6-6 to TRBJ1-1; D may be TRBD1 (5 bases). V was clipped by 2 bases and J by 7 bases, with 17 bases between them. The CDR3 is 15 residues long. Germline CDR1 and CDR2: MNHNY and SVGAGI (reference sequence). DNA of the CDR3: TGTGCCAGCAGTTACAATACCAGGGCTGAAAATGAAGCTTTCTTT. This encodes CASSYNTRAENEAFF.

About this clone itself: The identical CDR3 is also encoded by other nucleotide sequences in the sample. The J gene is TRBJ2-7, the V gene TRBV5-1; TRBD2 matches at 8 bases. The CDR3 is 13 amino acids. With V trimmed by 7 bases and J by 4 bases, 7 bases remained unmatched. Germline V gives CDR1 SGHRS, CDR2 YFSETQ. CDR3 in DNA: TGCGCCAGCCGCAGCGGGAGTGTTTACGAGCAGTACTTC. This codes for CASRSGSVYEQYF. Full variable domain (missing parts from reference TRBV5-1 and TRBJ2-7): KAGVTQTPRYLIKTRGQQVTLSCSPISGHRSVSWYQQTPGQGLQFLFEYFSETQRNKGNFPGRFSGRQFSNSRSEMNVSTLELGDSALYLCASRSGSVYEQYFGPGTRLTVT.